This TCR beta chain was sequenced in a study of cytomegalovirus exposure and HLA in healthy donors. CDR1 is MNHNY, CDR2 SVGAGI, per germline (reference sequence). Unmatched junction bases numbered 9, after V lost 10 bases and J lost 0 bases. The CDR3 spans 14 residues. Concerning this clone itself: Its specificity is not known.

Study-wide points: A few of the chains that were CMV-associated were confirmed in vitro to be specific for CMV antigens. Across donors, sequencing depth was assumed by presence/absence analyses to be roughly uniform. The analysis excluded some indistinguishable V segments, including TRBV6-2 and TRBV6-3.

Both 60 Vbeta primers and 13 Jbeta primers went into the PCR. Profiling relied on immunoSEQ multiplex PCR, and the TCRdb table lists in-frame clones only, not all of them. Counted here are roughly 100,000 clones, approximately 76% occurring once; the ten biggest clones make up more than 5%. Sequenced: PBMCs. The chain is built from TRBV6-6 and TRBJ2-7; TRBD1 matches 7 bases. The TCR sequence derives from a man younger than 40 in good health and CMV-seropositive. The CDR3 region has the DNA TGTGCCACCATTGTACAGGGGTCCTCCTACGAGCAGTACTTC. It yields the protein CATIVQGSSYEQYF.